The 32 T cell receptor beta chains reported below all come from one sample, sequenced in a study of blood T cells in healthy people across ages. Alongside a J-beta primer mix, a sample-barcoded 5' primer served in a second PCR lasting about 7 to 12 cycles. Each CDR3 protein gets one entry after TCRdb re-called the 5' RACE reads with MiXCR. The repertoire has 650,000 to 700,000 distinct CDR3 sequences, 52% of them found once; the top ten carry about 13%. The specimen was blood. The receptors were gathered from a woman older than 75 in good health.

This chain's CDR3 is CASSLLSGVSYEQYF. DNA for the CDR3: TGTGCCAGCAGTTTACTTAGCGGGGTCTCCTACGAGCAGTACTTC. The chain couples TRBV12-3 or TRBV12-4 to TRBJ2-7; 8 nucleotides match TRBD2. J lost 0 bases, V lost 2 bases, and 3 bases had no gene match. This CDR3 contains 15 residues.

Note on this clonotype: This may stem from a read error, because a much larger clone lies one nucleotide away. The gene calls are TRBV19 and TRBJ1-2; 7 bases agree with TRBD1. Germline assignment: CDR1 LNHDA and CDR2 SQIVND (reference sequence). The CDR3 has 17 amino acids. V trimming: 5 bases; J trimming: 0 bases; junction bases outside the gene matches: 12. The CDR3 nucleotides read TGTGCCAGTAGTCCCGGGACAGATAGAGATTCTAACTATGGCTACACCTTC. Its protein is CASSPGTDRDSNYGYTF. Filled out from reference TRBV19 and TRBJ1-2, the complete variable domain reads DGGITQSPKYLFRKEGQNVTLSCEQNLNHDAMYWYRQDPGQGLRLIYYSQIVNDFQKGDIAEGYSVSREKKESFPLTVTSAQKNPTAFYLCASSPGTDRDSNYGYTFGSGTRLTVV.

The V gene is TRBV5-1, the J gene TRBJ2-7, with 8 positions matching TRBD1. The CDR3 has 16 amino acids. V lost 4 bases to trimming and J lost 2 bases; unmatched junction nucleotides: 11. Germline loops: CDR1 SGHRS, CDR2 YFSETQ. Here the CDR3 DNA reads TGCGCCAGCAGCCCGGAGGACAGGGTCGGAACCTACGAGCAGTACTTC. Amino acids: CASSPEDRVGTYEQYF.

This clonotype occurred many times. The chain has TRBV5-1 and TRBJ2-7; 8 nucleotides align to TRBD2. Trimming took 1 base from V and 1 from J; bases not matched to a gene: 4. The CDR3 runs 15 residues. Per the germline V gene, CDR1 is SGHRS and CDR2 is YFSETQ. CDR3 amino acids: CASSLPSGPSYEQYF. The CDR3 DNA reads as TGCGCCAGCAGCTTGCCTAGCGGGCCATCCTACGAGCAGTACTTC.

The sample holds many counts of this clonotype. The rearrangement links TRBV6-5 to TRBJ2-2; D gene uncertain. This CDR3 has 15 residues. CDR1 and CDR2 (germline): MNHEY, SVGAGI. The V end was cut by 5 bases, the J end by 3 bases, with 13 bases between. CDR3: CASSTLTVDTGELFF. As DNA, the CDR3 is TGTGCCAGCAGTACCCTAACAGTTGACACCGGGGAGCTGTTTTTT.

This clonotype was found many times. The rearrangement uses TRBV15 and TRBJ2-7, with D perhaps being TRBD1 or TRBD2 (5 bases each). This CDR3 comprises 14 residues. CDR1 LNHNV and CDR2 YYDKDF come from the germline V gene (reference sequence). V gave up 1 base and J gave up 1 base, with 8 bases separating them. As DNA, the CDR3 is TGTGCCACCAGCAGAGTAGGGACGTCCTACGAGCAGTACTTC. Residues: CATSRVGTSYEQYF. The whole variable domain, filled in from reference TRBV15 and TRBJ2-7, reads DAMVIQNPRYQVTQFGKPVTLSCSQTLNHNVMYWYQQKSSQAPKLLFHYYDKDFNNEADTPDNFQSRRPNTSFCFLDIRSPGLGDTAMYLCATSRVGTSYEQYFGPGTRLTVT.

Only a few counts were recorded for this clonotype. This chain joins TRBV5-1 and TRBJ2-2; D assignment may be TRBD1 or TRBD2 (6 bases each). CDR3 length: 18 amino acids. Germline CDR1 is SGHRS and CDR2 is YFSETQ. V was cut by 1 base and J by 7 bases, with 23 bases left in between. The DNA for the CDR3 is TGCGCCAGCAGCTTGTCGCGGTGGGGGGCCCAGTCGCGCGGGGAGCTGTTTTTT. As protein: CASSLSRWGAQSRGELFF.

This clonotype was detected only once. Since a much larger clone is just one base distant, this may be a read error. The genes are TRBV2 and TRBJ2-5; 9 nucleotides line up with TRBD1. The germline CDR1 and CDR2 sequences are SNHLY and FYNNEI. Germline trimming cut 6 bases from V and 11 bases from J; bases unmatched to any gene: 25. The length of the CDR3 is 18 residues. CDR3 sequence: CASRAGQGTAGPYNEQYF. As DNA, the CDR3 is TGTGCCAGCAGAGCGGGACAGGGAACAGCGGGGCCCTACAATGAGCAGTACTTC.

This clonotype came up many times. V and J are TRBV7-2 and TRBJ2-1; TRBD2 is a possible D gene (5 bases). Trimming removed 5 bases at V and 3 bases at J, with 14 bases between. CDR1 SGHTA and CDR2 FQGNSA come from the germline V gene. This CDR3 comprises 15 residues. The CDR3 sequence is CASSENFGLYNEQFF. The CDR3 nucleotides are TGTGCCAGCAGCGAAAACTTTGGACTCTACAATGAGCAGTTCTTC.

With respect to this clonotype: With a much larger clone just one base away, this may be a read error. V gene TRBV12-3 or TRBV12-4 combines with J gene TRBJ2-1, with no clear D. With the DNA end fitting TRBJ2-7 better, the J assignment may be wrong. CDR3 length: 15 residues. This CDR3 is CASSIDPGPYNEQYF. CDR3 coding DNA: TGTGCCAGCAGTATTGACCCCGGGCCCTACAATGAGCAGTACTTC.

As regards this clonotype: This could be a read error, since a much larger clone is one nucleotide away. The chain joins TRBV18 to TRBJ2-3; D not resolved. This CDR3 is built from 14 residues. CDR1 KGHSH and CDR2 LQKENI come from the germline V gene. CDR3 in amino acids: CAGSPSASTDTQYF. CDR3 bases: TGTGCCGGCTCACCATCTGCTAGCACAGATACGCAGTATTTT.

The chain recombines TRBV27 with TRBJ1-1; 9 nucleotides align to TRBD1. Trimming at V came to 4 bases and at J to 2 bases, leaving 11 bases not matched to a gene. Germline CDR1 MNHEY, CDR2 SMNVEV (reference sequence). The CDR3 is 17 residues long. The CDR3 sequence: CASSSTTGTGINTEAFF. The CDR3 coding sequence is TGTGCCAGCAGTTCTACGACCGGGACAGGGATTAACACTGAAGCTTTCTTT.

V is TRBV28 and J is TRBJ1-1; 10 bases match TRBD1. This CDR3 is 16 amino acids long. J lost 1 base, V lost 6 bases, and 8 bases had no gene match. Germline CDR1 is MDHEN and CDR2 is SYDVKM. In DNA form, the CDR3 reads TGTGCCAGCAGCGTCCCGGGACAGGGGTCGAACACTGAAGCTTTCTTT. Its protein product is CASSVPGQGSNTEAFF.

The rearrangement joins TRBV3-1 to TRBJ2-5; D is unresolved. The CDR3 covers 15 residues. CDR1 is LGHDT and CDR2 is YNNKEL in the germline V gene (reference sequence). Trimming pared 3 bases from V and 2 bases from J, leaving 13 bases between. Written as DNA, the CDR3 is TGTGCCAGCAGCCAGCCCCATCCAATGCAAGAGACCCAGTACTTC. Its protein product is CASSQPHPMQETQYF.

The gene calls are TRBV7-9 and TRBJ1-2; D ambiguous. Deletions cut 5 bases from V and 4 bases from J, with 17 bases between. From germline, CDR1 is SEHNR and CDR2 FQNEAQ (reference sequence). The CDR3 contains 15 residues. CDR3 region: CASSHPGSGSYGYTF. The CDR3 DNA sequence: TGTGCCAGCAGCCACCCGGGTTCTGGTAGCTATGGCTACACCTTC.

This clonotype was counted a few times. A much larger clone sits a single nucleotide away, making a read error possible. This rearrangement joins TRBV7-2 to TRBJ2-1; possibly TRBD1 or TRBD2 for D (6 bases each). There are 13 residues in the CDR3. V lost 5 bases and J lost 8, with 13 bases in between. Germline V gives CDR1 SGHTA, CDR2 FQGNSA. The CDR3 nucleotides read TGTGCCAGCAGCGTAGGGGGGATCGATGAGCAGTTCTTC. As protein: CASSVGGIDEQFF.

The chain recombines TRBV19 with TRBJ1-4, with unresolved D. The CDR3 sequence is 12 residues long. V lost 6 bases, J lost 8 bases, and 10 bases lay in between. Germline V gene lookup returns CDR1 LNHDA and CDR2 SQIVND (reference sequence). The CDR3 protein is CASSSTREKLFF. DNA of the CDR3: TGTGCCAGTAGCTCGACACGAGAAAAACTGTTTTTT.

The V and J genes are TRBV3-1 and TRBJ2-1; D ambiguous. V was trimmed by 5 bases and J by 10 bases, leaving 9 bases between them. Germline V gene lookup returns CDR1 LGHDT and CDR2 YNNKEL (reference sequence). CDR3 length: 11 amino acids. In DNA form, the CDR3 reads TGTGCCAGCAGCTTACGAAGGGAGCAGTTCTTC. Translation gives CASSLRREQFF.

The gene calls are TRBV5-1 and TRBJ2-7; the match to TRBD1 covers 7 bases. The V gene end was trimmed by 4 bases and the J gene end by 2 bases; junction bases not matched to a gene: 6. This CDR3 is 14 amino acids long. The germline gives CDR1 SGHRS, CDR2 YFSETQ. The CDR3 DNA sequence: TGCGCCAGCAGCGCAGACAGGGTAGCCTACGAGCAGTACTTC. It translates to CASSADRVAYEQYF.

This clonotype was recorded at least ten times. The chain is built from TRBV5-1 and TRBJ2-1; D possibly corresponds to TRBD2 (5 bases). CDR1 is SGHRS and CDR2 is YFSETQ in the germline V gene. The CDR3 runs 14 residues. Trimming removed 1 base from V and 3 bases from J, with 8 bases in between. As DNA, the CDR3 is TGCGCCAGCAGCTTGAGGAGCGGCTACAATGAGCAGTTCTTC. Its translation: CASSLRSGYNEQFF.

Only a few counts were recorded for this clonotype. V usage is TRBV29-1 and J usage is TRBJ2-7; D is uncertain. The CDR3 has 12 residues. Germline V gene data show CDR1 as SQVTM and CDR2 as ANQGSEA. V lost 0 bases and J lost 7, with 10 bases in between. CDR3 DNA sequence: TGCAGCGTTGAAGATGAAAGAGGTGAGCAGTACTTC. Translation: CSVEDERGEQYF.

This clonotype was counted a few times. The chain combines TRBV3-1 with TRBJ1-2; D uncertain. Germline loops: CDR1 LGHDT, CDR2 YNNKEL (reference sequence). The CDR3 spans 15 residues. Trimming took 4 bases from V and 4 from J, leaving 16 bases between them. The CDR3 nucleotides are TGTGCCAGCAGCCCACATGAGGTCCGGGGCTATGGCTACACCTTC. The encoded protein is CASSPHEVRGYGYTF. Supplemented by reference TRBV3-1 and TRBJ1-2, the full variable domain reads DTAVSQTPKYLVTQMGNDKSIKCEQNLGHDTMYWYKQDSKKFLKIMFSYNNKELIINETVPNRFSPKSPDKAHLNLHINSLELGDSAVYFCASSPHEVRGYGYTFGSGTRLTVV.

The V call is TRBV5-1, the J call TRBJ1-1; 7 bases fit TRBD1. The CDR3 length is 14 residues. Germline assignment: CDR1 SGHRS and CDR2 YFSETQ. The V segment lost 2 bases and the J segment 1 base; nucleotides outside the gene matches: 2. For the CDR3, the DNA is TGCGCCAGCAGCTTCCGGGACAGGAACACTGAAGCTTTCTTT. Residues: CASSFRDRNTEAFF.

This clonotype has just a few counts. The chain is built from TRBV7-9 and TRBJ2-5; D assignment may be TRBD1 or TRBD2 (6 bases each). With the DNA end fitting TRBJ2-7 better, the J assignment may be wrong. The germline V gene encodes CDR1 SEHNR and CDR2 FQNEAQ (reference sequence). The CDR3 spans 14 residues. CDR3 sequence reads: CASSFVTGTDEQYF. Here the CDR3 DNA reads TGTGCCAGCAGTTTTGTCACAGGGACTGACGAGCAGTACTTC.

The chain is built from TRBV30 and TRBJ2-7; D possibly matches TRBD1 or TRBD2 (5 bases each). CDR1 and CDR2 (germline): GTSNPN, SVGIG (reference sequence). Trimming cost V 1 base and J 7 bases, with 14 bases left between them. The CDR3 runs to 13 residues. CDR3 DNA: TGTGCCTGGAGTGGGGCAGGGCCGGGGGAGCAGTACTTC. It encodes CAWSGAGPGEQYF.

This clonotype was detected a few times. The rearrangement joins TRBV18 to TRBJ1-5, with no clear D. V was trimmed by 3 bases and J by 5 bases, leaving 8 bases between them. Per the germline V gene, CDR1 is KGHSH and CDR2 is LQKENI. The CDR3 loop spans 13 amino acids. The CDR3 loop reads CASSPFKDQPQHF. In DNA form, the CDR3 reads TGTGCCAGCTCACCCTTTAAAGATCAGCCCCAGCATTTT.

A note on this clonotype: This may be a read error, as it is one base from a much larger clone. The chain couples TRBV7-2 to TRBJ2-7; D may be TRBD1 (5 bases). CDR1 is SGHTA and CDR2 is FQGNSA in the germline V gene. The CDR3 contains 15 residues. V was trimmed by 3 bases and J by 5 bases, leaving 17 bases between them. As DNA, the CDR3 is TGTGCCAGCAGCTTGTATAATTCAGGGCCCCACGAGCAGTACTTC. Amino acids: CASSLYNSGPHEQYF.

V gene TRBV5-1 combines with J gene TRBJ2-2; D gene unclear. V was shortened by 0 bases and J by 1 base, with 10 bases between the two germline ends. Germline CDR1 and CDR2: SGHRS and YFSETQ. The CDR3 spans 16 residues. CDR3 sequence: CASSLGPSRNTGELFF. CDR3 bases: TGCGCCAGCAGCTTGGGACCCAGCCGGAACACCGGGGAGCTGTTTTTT.

This clonotype has ten or more counts. The chain combines TRBV20-1 with TRBJ2-3; TRBD1 aligns across 8 bases. Germline V lookup: CDR1 DFQATT, CDR2 SNEGSKA (reference sequence). After removal of 3 bases from V and 1 base from J, the junction contained 3 bases not matched to a gene. The CDR3 consists of 14 residues. The CDR3 here is CSARRGQGTDTQYF. The CDR3 DNA reads TGCAGTGCTAGGAGGGGACAGGGCACAGATACGCAGTATTTT.

This clonotype was seen a handful of times. J is TRBJ2-1 and V is TRBV3-1; no reliable D call. CDR3 length: 12 amino acids. Looked up from germline, CDR1 is LGHDT and CDR2 is YNNKEL (reference sequence). V was trimmed by 2 bases and J by 9 bases, leaving 8 bases between them. The CDR3 reads CASSQIVGEQFF. CDR3 in DNA: TGTGCCAGCAGCCAAATAGTAGGTGAGCAGTTCTTC.

This clonotype was counted ten times or more. This chain uses TRBV7-2 with TRBJ2-1, with TRBD2 identical over 13 bases. Germline CDR1 and CDR2: SGHTA and FQGNSA. V was clipped by 5 bases and J by 1 base; unmatched bases: 5. The CDR3 length is 17 residues. The CDR3 nucleotides read TGTGCCAGCAGCCCCTGGACTAGCGGGGGTTCCTACAATGAGCAGTTCTTC. As protein: CASSPWTSGGSYNEQFF.

This clonotype was observed a handful of times. This chain connects TRBV29-1 to TRBJ2-1; TRBD1 matches at 8 bases. V lost 8 bases to trimming and J lost 9 bases; unmatched junction nucleotides: 18. This CDR3 has 15 residues. Germline CDR1 SQVTM, CDR2 ANQGSEA. This chain's CDR3 is CSPLLQGARFSEQFF. Here the CDR3 DNA reads TGCAGCCCCCTTCTGCAGGGGGCTCGCTTTAGTGAGCAGTTCTTC.